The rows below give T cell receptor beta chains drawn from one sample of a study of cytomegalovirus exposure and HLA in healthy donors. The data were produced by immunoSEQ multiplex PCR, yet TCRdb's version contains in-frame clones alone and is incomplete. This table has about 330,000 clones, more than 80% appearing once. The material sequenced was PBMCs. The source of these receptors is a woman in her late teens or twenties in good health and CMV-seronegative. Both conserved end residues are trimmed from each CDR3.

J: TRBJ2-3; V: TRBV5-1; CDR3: ASSLVGAGVSDTQY
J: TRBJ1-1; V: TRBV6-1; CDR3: ASRWTEAEAF
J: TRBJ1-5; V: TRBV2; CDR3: ASKQDRDSQPQH
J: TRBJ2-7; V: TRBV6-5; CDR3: ASRRQGAPFEQY
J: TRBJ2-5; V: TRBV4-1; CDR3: ASSQEGRETQY
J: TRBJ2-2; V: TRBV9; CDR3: ASSPPGQGVFTGELF
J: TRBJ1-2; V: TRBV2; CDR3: AIQKGQGNYGYT
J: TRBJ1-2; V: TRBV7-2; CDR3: ASSFITGNGYT
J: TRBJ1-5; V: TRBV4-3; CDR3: ASSQDRGQPQH
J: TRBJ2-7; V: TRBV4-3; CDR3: ASSQDLTGRPYEQY
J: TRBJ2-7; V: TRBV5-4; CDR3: ASSLQDRSHEQY
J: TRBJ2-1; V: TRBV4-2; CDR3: ASSPTGGFIAGALDEQF
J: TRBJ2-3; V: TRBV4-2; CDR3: ASSQAGLAGVTDTQY
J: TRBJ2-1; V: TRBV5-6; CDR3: ASSLIQGNTYNEQF